This TCR beta chain comes out of a study of response to subunit inactivated influenza vaccine. Notes on the study in general: A suggestion made by the authors is that each seasonal influenza vaccination recruits few new T cells.

The length of the CDR3 is 17 residues. V lost 2 bases, J lost 8 bases, and 22 bases lay in between. From germline, CDR1 is MNHEY and CDR2 SVGEGT. This clonotype was seen a handful of times. What it recognizes is unknown. Via MiXCR, TCRdb re-called the RT-PCR reads, giving one row per CDR3 protein. The data contain 450,000 to 550,000 distinct CDR3 sequences, 25% of them seen just once; the ten biggest clones take up over 1.5%. The sample consisted of CD4+ T cells sorted from PBMCs, taken about 5 days after vaccination. The chain is built from TRBV6-2 or TRBV6-3 and TRBJ2-1; D possibly matches TRBD1 or TRBD2 (7 bases each). The clonotype comes from a man aged 50-60 years who received an inactivated influenza vaccine. CDR3 in amino acids: CASSYGRRQGGGYEQFF. CDR3 DNA: TGTGCCAGCAGTTACGGGAGGAGACAGGGAGGGGGCTATGAGCAGTTCTTC.